These 9 T cell receptor beta chains came from one sample sequenced in a study of T cells in Graves' hyperthyroidism and ophthalmopathy. RNA transcripts gave rise to amplified TCR beta CDR3 regions. TCR CDR3 regions were first amplified by RT-PCR with HTBI primers. MiXCR was run by TCRdb on the multiplex PCR reads, yielding one entry per CDR3 protein. Counted here are about 840,000 distinct CDR3 sequences, over 35% occurring once; the ten biggest clones make up more than 7%. The sequenced material came from blood. All receptors derive from a man aged 18 to 30 with Graves' hyperthyroidism.

The chain joins TRBV12-3 or TRBV12-4 to TRBJ2-7; D remains ambiguous. V lost 2 bases and J 3 bases, leaving 8 bases between the germline ends. The CDR3 covers 13 residues. This CDR3 reads CASSLQAYYEQYF. The CDR3 nucleotides are TGTGCCAGCAGTTTACAGGCCTACTACGAGCAGTACTTC.

The rearrangement joins TRBV12-3 or TRBV12-4 to TRBJ1-2; D is possibly TRBD1 (6 bases). Trimming cost V 3 bases and J 1 base, with 9 bases left between them. The CDR3 loop spans 14 amino acids. The CDR3 coding sequence is TGTGCCAGCAGTTTGACGGACAGTAACTATGGCTACACCTTC. It codes for CASSLTDSNYGYTF.

This clonotype was counted between two and nine times. As DNA, the CDR3 is TGCAGCGTCCGGACAGGGACGAACTCTGGAAACACCTTC. Amino acids: CSVRTGTNSGNTF. The chain carries TRBV29-1 and TRBJ1-2, with TRBD1 matching 8 bases. The V segment lost 6 bases and the J segment 12 bases; nucleotides outside the gene matches: 15. This CDR3 is built from 13 residues. The germline CDR1 and CDR2 sequences are SQVTM and ANQGSEA. Variable domain in full (rest from reference TRBV29-1 and TRBJ1-2): SAVISQKPSRDICQRGTSLTIQCQVDSQVTMMFWYRQQPGQSLTLIATANQGSEATYESGFVIDKFPISRPNLTFSTLTVSNMSPEDSSIYLCSVRTGTNSGNTFGSGTRLTVV.

The gene calls are TRBV6-5 and TRBJ1-2, with D unclear. The CDR3 is 12 residues long. Trimming left V 2 bases short and J 8 bases short, with 9 bases between. Germline V gene sequence: CDR1 MNHEY, CDR2 SVGAGI. The CDR3, as DNA: TGTGCCAGCAGTTACACCGGGAAGGGCTACACCTTC. Protein sequence: CASSYTGKGYTF.

Ten or more counts support this clonotype. The chain recombines TRBV12-3 or TRBV12-4 with TRBJ1-1; D remains ambiguous. This CDR3 contains 12 residues. V was cut by 6 bases and J by 9 bases, with 14 bases left in between. In DNA, the CDR3 is TGTGCCAGCAGGGTCCTTGCGCATCAAGCTTTCTTT. It yields the protein CASRVLAHQAFF.

The chain is built from TRBV12-3 or TRBV12-4 and TRBJ1-6, with 9 bases aligning to TRBD1. Germline trimming cut 4 bases from V and 6 bases from J; bases unmatched to any gene: 7. The CDR3 contains 16 residues. The CDR3 here is CASSYSGTGLNSPLHF. For the CDR3, the DNA is TGTGCCAGCAGTTACTCCGGGACAGGGCTTAATTCACCCCTCCACTTT.

The count of this clonotype is one. The chain is built from TRBV6-5 and TRBJ1-2; the match to TRBD1 covers 7 bases. Unmatched junction bases numbered 5, after V lost 8 bases and J lost 5 bases. Germline-derived CDR1 and CDR2 are MNHEY and SVGAGI. The CDR3 runs to 12 residues. CDR3 in amino acids: CASGAGGYGYTF. DNA for the CDR3: TGTGCCAGCGGGGCAGGGGGATATGGCTACACCTTC.

This clonotype has only a few counts. The chain uses TRBV4-1 and TRBJ1-5, with D perhaps matching TRBD1 (6 bases). Germline V CDR1 and CDR2: MGHRA, YSYEKL. The CDR3 extends over 16 amino acids. The V and J ends lost 1 base and 6 bases respectively, with 16 bases between them. The CDR3 DNA is TGCGCCAGCAGCCAAGGTGATACAGGGTGGAGTCAGCCCCAGCATTTT. The encoded protein is CASSQGDTGWSQPQHF.

The gene calls are TRBV2 and TRBJ1-1; the D is unclear. Per germline, CDR1 SNHLY and CDR2 FYNNEI. The CDR3 sequence is 13 residues long. V dropped 7 bases and J dropped 0 bases, with 9 bases sitting between them. The CDR3 nucleotides are TGTGCCAGCATCCAGATAATGAACACTGAAGCTTTCTTT. Translating it yields CASIQIMNTEAFF.